Below are 9 T cell receptor beta chains sequenced from a single sample in a study of T cell repertoires in cytomegalovirus infection. MiXCR, applied by TCRdb to the reads, yields one record per CDR3 protein. The table shows about 360,000 distinct CDR3 sequences, with approximately 35% occurring only once. Their target antigens are unknown. Sequencing was performed on cultured PBMCs, taken from culture after CMV antigen stimulation. Receptors originate from a human donor in good health (CMV status not recorded). Some clones in this sample may be carry-over from other donors' samples.

This chain joins TRBV19 and TRBJ1-5; D is undetermined. The CDR3 consists of 15 residues. V dropped 6 bases and J dropped 3 bases, with 15 bases sitting between them. Germline V gene data show CDR1 as LNHDA and CDR2 as SQIVND (reference sequence). The CDR3 spells CASRSAFQDNQPQHF. The CDR3, as DNA: TGTGCCAGTAGATCTGCATTTCAGGACAATCAGCCCCAGCATTTT.

The chain employs TRBV29-1 and TRBJ1-1; maybe TRBD1 (6 bases). This CDR3 spans 14 amino acids. From germline, CDR1 is SQVTM and CDR2 ANQGSEA. V gave up 1 base and J gave up 6 bases, with 15 bases separating them. The CDR3 nucleotides are TGCAGCGTTGAAGGGGGGGGCGGGTTCGCTGAAGCTTTCTTT. It encodes CSVEGGGGFAEAFF.

This chain connects TRBV28 to TRBJ2-7; D gene uncertain. The V gene's germline CDR1 is MDHEN and CDR2 SYDVKM. V was pared by 8 bases and J by 6 bases, with 14 bases between. This CDR3 has 12 amino acids. The CDR3: CASGSVPPEQYF. For the CDR3, the DNA is TGTGCCAGCGGGTCTGTCCCCCCCGAGCAGTACTTC.

V gene TRBV19 combines with J gene TRBJ2-1; TRBD2 matches 14 bases. CDR1 and CDR2 from the germline V gene are LNHDA and SQIVND (reference sequence). The ends lost 1 base at V and 2 bases at J; junction bases unmatched: 1. The CDR3 is made up of 17 amino acids. The CDR3 region is CASSIGTSGRTYNEQFF. Here the CDR3 DNA reads TGTGCCAGTAGTATAGGGACTAGCGGGAGGACCTACAATGAGCAGTTCTTC.

Many counts were recorded for this clonotype. The rearrangement joins TRBV7-9 to TRBJ2-7; 12 nucleotides match TRBD1. Germline CDR1 reads SEHNR; CDR2 reads FQNEAQ (reference sequence). Unmatched junction bases numbered 4, after V lost 4 bases and J lost 6 bases. CDR3 length: 14 residues. The DNA for the CDR3 is TGTGCCAGCAGCTCCCGGGACAGGGGGCTCGAGCAGTACGTC. Translating it yields CASSSRDRGLEQYV.

The rearrangement joins TRBV20-1 to TRBJ2-1, with D perhaps TRBD2 (5 bases). This CDR3 spans 14 amino acids. The germline V gene encodes CDR1 DFQATT and CDR2 SNEGSKA (reference sequence). V was shortened by 1 base and J by 5 bases, with 12 bases between the two germline ends. CDR3 loop: CSARAGIEHNEQFF. DNA of the CDR3: TGCAGTGCTAGAGCGGGAATCGAGCACAATGAGCAGTTCTTC.

The chain links TRBV7-9 to TRBJ2-5; 7 nucleotides align to TRBD1. V lost 4 bases and J lost 4; bases outside the gene matches: 12. The CDR3 totals 16 residues. Germline CDR1 and CDR2: SEHNR and FQNEAQ (reference sequence). CDR3: CASSSVEQGFRETQYF. The CDR3, as DNA: TGTGCCAGCAGCTCCGTAGAACAGGGGTTCCGAGAGACCCAGTACTTC.

Only a few counts were recorded for this clonotype. The chain carries TRBV7-2 and TRBJ1-3; maybe TRBD1 (5 bases). The V gene lost 4 bases and the J gene lost 0 bases, with 10 bases spanning the gap. The CDR3 loop spans 15 amino acids. CDR1 and CDR2 (germline): SGHTA, FQGNSA. CDR3: CASSSGPNSGNTIYF. The CDR3 coding sequence is TGTGCCAGCAGCTCGGGACCGAACTCTGGAAACACCATATATTTT.

The rearrangement joins TRBV7-9 to TRBJ1-2; 8 bases align to TRBD1. The ends lost 1 base at V and 8 bases at J; junction bases unmatched: 6. The CDR3 contains 14 residues. Germline lookup yields CDR1 SEHNR and CDR2 FQNEAQ (reference sequence). Here the CDR3 DNA reads TGTGCCAGCAGCTTAGGGCAGGGGGCGAGCGGCTACACCTTC. It encodes CASSLGQGASGYTF.